The 11 T cell receptor beta chains in this list originate from one sample, sequenced in a study of blood T cell repertoires in COVID-19 (dated by TCRdb to the early 2020s). The library was produced with the immunoSEQ multiplex PCR assay. Here the immuneACCESS table is served through TCRdb, limited to in-frame sequences with V and J called. Missing clones are a known gap in these copies; in checked studies unresolved V genes cover under half, and the rest lacks a known reason. This sample holds fewer than 250,000 clones; roughly four fifths were observed only once. The biggest ten clones account for approximately 12% of the sample. Sequencing used peripheral blood. The receptors here all came from a woman aged 40 to 55 with acute or convalescent COVID-19.

This clone was detected only a few times. The genes are TRBV20-1 and TRBJ2-7, with TRBD2 identical over 9 bases. The CDR3 length is 13 residues. The germline gives CDR1 DFQATT, CDR2 SNEGSKA (reference sequence). With V trimmed by 3 bases and J by 5 bases, 5 bases remained unmatched. Here the CDR3 DNA reads TGCAGTGCTAGTGCGGGAGGGTGGGACGAGCAGTACTTC. It specifies CSASAGGWDEQYF.

The chain joins TRBV4-3 to TRBJ2-7, with a possible D match to TRBD1 (5 bases). The CDR3 extends over 15 amino acids. Germline assignment: CDR1 LGHNA and CDR2 YSLEER. V lost 3 bases to trimming and J lost 0 bases, with 12 bases between them. The CDR3 loop is CASSQDILRSYEQYF. The CDR3 DNA reads TGCGCCAGCAGCCAGGACATTTTGCGCTCCTACGAGCAGTACTTC.

This clone was counted only a few times. This chain links TRBV10-2 with TRBJ1-5, with D possibly being TRBD1 (5 bases). Trimming shortened V by 5 bases and J by 6 bases, and 11 bases separated the two germline ends. Germline CDR1 WSHSY, CDR2 SAAADI. The CDR3 spans 13 residues. The DNA of the CDR3 is TGCGCCAGCAGTCAGGGCAGTTTTCAGCCCCAGCATTTT. Translating gives CASSQGSFQPQHF.

The chain uses TRBV9 and TRBJ2-1, with D maybe TRBD2 (6 bases). The CDR3 has 15 residues. The germline CDR1 and CDR2 sequences are SGDLS and YYNGEE. The V end was cut by 0 bases, the J end by 1 base, with 8 bases between. CDR3 nucleotide sequence: TGTGCCAGCAGCGTAGGTGGGGGGTCCTACAATGAGCAGTTCTTC. It encodes CASSVGGGSYNEQFF.

This clone was recorded only once. The chain links TRBV6-5 to TRBJ1-4; 9 bases fit TRBD1. This CDR3 spans 13 amino acids. After removal of 5 bases from V and 8 bases from J, the junction contained 3 bases not matched to a gene. The germline V gene encodes CDR1 MNHEY and CDR2 SVGAGI. CDR3 nucleotides: TGTGCCAGCAGTAACAGGGGGCAGGAAAAACTGTTTTTT. It is translated as CASSNRGQEKLFF.

This clone was observed a few times. J is TRBJ1-5 and V is TRBV2; D is unresolved. CDR3 length equals 16 residues. The V gene lost 6 bases and the J gene lost 1 base, with 16 bases spanning the gap. From germline, CDR1 is SNHLY and CDR2 FYNNEI. CDR3 sequence: CASSFGSPLSNQPQHF. CDR3 DNA sequence: TGTGCCAGCAGCTTCGGGAGCCCTCTGAGCAATCAGCCCCAGCATTTT.

The CDR3 sequence: CSASRPGQGANYGYTF. The DNA of the CDR3 is TGCAGTGCTAGTCGCCCGGGACAGGGGGCTAACTATGGCTACACCTTC. The V gene is TRBV20-1, the J gene TRBJ1-2; 11 bases match TRBD1. Germline V gene lookup returns CDR1 DFQATT and CDR2 SNEGSKA (reference sequence). This CDR3 region has 16 residues. V shed 3 bases, J shed 0 bases, and the junction held 6 bases outside the gene matches.

The J gene is TRBJ2-3, the V gene TRBV5-1, with 7 bases aligning to TRBD2. CDR3 length: 14 amino acids. After removal of 9 bases from V and 0 bases from J, the junction contained 7 bases not matched to a gene. Germline CDR1 SGHRS, CDR2 YFSETQ. The CDR3 protein is CATALGGSTDTQYF. CDR3 bases: TGCGCCACTGCGTTGGGGGGGAGCACAGATACGCAGTATTTT.

The chain is built from TRBV9 and TRBJ1-1; D not certain. Germline V gene data show CDR1 as SGDLS and CDR2 as YYNGEE. V lost 4 bases to trimming and J lost 4 bases, with 17 bases between them. CDR3 length equals 15 residues. The CDR3 loop is CASSPTGSSGTEAFF. As DNA, the CDR3 is TGTGCCAGCAGCCCAACGGGAAGTTCGGGCACTGAAGCTTTCTTT.

The gene calls are TRBV4-3 and TRBJ2-5, with TRBD1 matching over 7 bases. Germline CDR1 LGHNA, CDR2 YSLEER. The CDR3 sequence is 15 residues long. With V trimmed by 1 base and J by 2 bases, 4 bases remained unmatched. In DNA, the CDR3 is TGCGCCAGCAGCCAAGGGACAGGAACTCAAGAGACCCAGTACTTC. Its protein product is CASSQGTGTQETQYF.

The V call is TRBV4-2, the J call TRBJ1-6, with 9 bases aligning to TRBD1. J lost 7 bases, V lost 3 bases, and 7 bases had no gene match. There are 16 residues in the CDR3. Germline V gene data show CDR1 as LGHNA and CDR2 as YNFKEQ. The CDR3 region has the DNA TGTGCCAGCAGCCAGCTGGCCGGGACAGGGAATTCACCCCTCCACTTT. It specifies CASSQLAGTGNSPLHF.